This T cell receptor beta chain comes out of a study of PD-L1 blockade in urothelial cancer. Study-wide background: Intravenous atezolizumab, 1,200 mg every 3 weeks, was begun by patients around 2014.

From germline, CDR1 is MGHRA and CDR2 YSYEKL. Trimming cost V 0 bases and J 8 bases, with 8 bases left between them. The CDR3 extends over 13 amino acids. TCRdb keeps only in-frame clones here, not all; method: immunoSEQ multiplex PCR. Of 53,000 or so clones listed, 88% are singletons. Time point indicated: peripheral blood 6 weeks after treatment start. The sequence came from a man aged 55 to 70 with urothelial cancer. The V and J genes are TRBV4-1 and TRBJ2-1; D unresolved. Sequencing was performed on PBMCs, taken around atezolizumab (anti-PD-L1) treatment. CDR3 sequence reads: CASSQDVGYEQFF. CDR3 sequence (DNA): TGCGCCAGCAGCCAAGATGTGGGCTATGAGCAGTTCTTC.